This TCR beta chain was sequenced during a study of blood T cell repertoires in COVID-19. For the study at large: Sample material is recorded as cDNA or gDNA derived from T cells, B-cell-depleted T cells, or PBMCs.

Original data processing: For nucleated cells, counts were estimated from reference gene primer amplification. The repertoire was sequenced with immunoSEQ multiplex PCR; TCRdb's copy has only in-frame clones and lacks some. V and J calls and clone size are those listed in that table; D and trimming were worked out from the DNA. The table includes around 100,000 clones, about four fifths detected once. The CDR3 consists of 13 residues. CDR1 is SGHTA, CDR2 FQGNSA, per germline. Trimming removed 5 bases from V and 1 base from J, with 6 bases in between. This clonotype originated in an older man with active or convalescent COVID-19. Sequencing used peripheral blood. The V call is TRBV7-2, the J call TRBJ1-5; D uncertain. The CDR3 here is CASSRRSNQPQHF. CDR3 DNA sequence: TGTGCCAGCAGCAGGAGGAGCAATCAGCCCCAGCATTTT.